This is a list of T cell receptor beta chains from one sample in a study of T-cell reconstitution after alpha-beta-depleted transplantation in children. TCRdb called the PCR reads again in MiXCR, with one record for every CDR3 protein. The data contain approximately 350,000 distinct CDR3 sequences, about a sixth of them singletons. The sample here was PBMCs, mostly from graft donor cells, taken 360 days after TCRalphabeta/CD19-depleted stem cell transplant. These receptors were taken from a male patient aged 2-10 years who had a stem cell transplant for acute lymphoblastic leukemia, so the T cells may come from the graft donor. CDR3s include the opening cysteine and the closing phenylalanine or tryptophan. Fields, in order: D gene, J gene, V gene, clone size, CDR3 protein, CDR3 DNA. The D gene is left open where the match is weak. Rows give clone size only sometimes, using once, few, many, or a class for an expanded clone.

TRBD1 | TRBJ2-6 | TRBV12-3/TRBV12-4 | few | CASSFARGNSGANVLTF | TGTGCCAGCAGTTTCGCCAGGGGGAACTCTGGGGCCAACGTCCTGACTTTC
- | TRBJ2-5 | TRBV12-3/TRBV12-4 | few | CASCPDYMFGTQYF | TGTGCCAGCTGCCCGGACTACATGTTTGGGACCCAGTACTTC
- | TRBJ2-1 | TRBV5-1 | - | CASPGYAYNEQFF | TGCGCCAGCCCGGGCTACGCCTACAATGAGCAGTTCTTC
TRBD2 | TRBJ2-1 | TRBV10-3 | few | CAISELGTSGEQFF | TGTGCCATCAGTGAACTCGGGACTAGCGGTGAGCAGTTCTTC
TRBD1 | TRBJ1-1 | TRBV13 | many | CASSPGTGNTEAFF | TGTGCCAGCAGCCCCGGGACAGGGAATACTGAAGCTTTCTTT
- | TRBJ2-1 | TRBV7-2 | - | CASSLAPVHNEQFF | TGTGCCAGCAGCTTAGCTCCTGTGCACAATGAGCAGTTCTTC
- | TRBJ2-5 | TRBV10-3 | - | CAIRRTAKETQYF | TGTGCCATCCGGAGGACAGCCAAAGAGACCCAGTACTTC
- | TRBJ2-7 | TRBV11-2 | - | CASSLLQEYEQYF | TGTGCCAGCAGCTTATTACAGGAGTACGAGCAGTACTTC
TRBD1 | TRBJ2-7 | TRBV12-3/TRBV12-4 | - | CASSFYGRGYEQYF | TGTGCCAGCAGTTTCTATGGCAGGGGGTACGAGCAGTACTTC
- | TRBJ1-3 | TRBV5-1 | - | CASSFSGTAAYSGNTIYF | TGCGCCAGCAGCTTTAGTGGCACCGCCGCATACTCTGGAAACACCATATATTTT
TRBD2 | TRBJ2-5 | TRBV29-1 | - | CSSGEPGRAQSRETQYF | TGCAGCAGTGGAGAGCCCGGGAGGGCCCAGTCTCGGGAGACCCAGTACTTC
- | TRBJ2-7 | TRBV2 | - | CASRMAGSSYEQYF | TGTGCCAGCAGGATGGCGGGATCGTCCTACGAGCAGTACTTC
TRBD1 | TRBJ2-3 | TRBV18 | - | CASSRGGTTDTQYF | TGTGCCAGCTCACGAGGGGGCACCACAGATACGCAGTATTTT
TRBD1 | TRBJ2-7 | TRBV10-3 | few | CAISAGQGAVYEQYF | TGTGCCATCAGTGCCGGACAGGGGGCAGTCTACGAGCAGTACTTC
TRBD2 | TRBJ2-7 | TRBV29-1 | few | CSVASWKAGYEQYF | TGCAGCGTTGCGTCATGGAAAGCGGGGTACGAGCAGTACTTC
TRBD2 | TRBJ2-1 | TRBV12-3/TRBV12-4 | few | CASSLSTLAGGPPPNEQFF | TGTGCCAGCAGTTTAAGTACGCTAGCGGGAGGGCCGCCTCCCAATGAGCAGTTCTTC
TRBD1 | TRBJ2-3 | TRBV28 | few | CASSFKGTAQYF | TGTGCCAGCAGTTTTAAAGGGACAGCGCAGTATTTT
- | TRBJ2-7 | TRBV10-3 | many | CAIGADRRNRQYF | TGTGCCATCGGGGCCGACAGAAGAAATAGGCAGTACTTC
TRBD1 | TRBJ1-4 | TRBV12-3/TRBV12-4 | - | CASSPGTGVHANEKLFF | TGTGCCAGCAGCCCCGGGACAGGGGTTCACGCTAATGAAAAACTGTTTTTT
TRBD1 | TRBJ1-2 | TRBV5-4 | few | CASSLERTGRIDGYTF | TGTGCCAGCAGCTTGGAAAGGACAGGGAGAATAGACGGCTACACCTTC
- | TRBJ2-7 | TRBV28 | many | CASSFSRGTYEQYF | TGTGCCAGCAGTTTTTCCAGGGGAACGTACGAGCAGTACTTC
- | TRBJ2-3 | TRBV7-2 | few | CASSLWDHTDTQYF | TGTGCCAGCAGCCTTTGGGACCACACAGATACGCAGTATTTT